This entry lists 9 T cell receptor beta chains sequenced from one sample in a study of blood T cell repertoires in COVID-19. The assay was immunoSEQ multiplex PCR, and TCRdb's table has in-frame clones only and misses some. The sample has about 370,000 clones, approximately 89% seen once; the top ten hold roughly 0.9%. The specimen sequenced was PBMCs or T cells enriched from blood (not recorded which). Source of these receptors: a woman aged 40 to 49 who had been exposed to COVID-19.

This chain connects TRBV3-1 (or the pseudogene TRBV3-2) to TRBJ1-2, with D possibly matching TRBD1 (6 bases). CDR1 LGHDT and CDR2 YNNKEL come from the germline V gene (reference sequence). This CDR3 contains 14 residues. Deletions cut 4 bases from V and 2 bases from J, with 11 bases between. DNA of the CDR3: TGTGCCAGCAGCCCCAGGGGTTTCAACTATGGCTACACCTTC. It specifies CASSPRGFNYGYTF.

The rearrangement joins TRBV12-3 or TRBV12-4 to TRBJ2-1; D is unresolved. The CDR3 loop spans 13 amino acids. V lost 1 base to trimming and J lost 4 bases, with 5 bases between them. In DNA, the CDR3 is TGTGCCAGCAGTTTAGAGCGTTACAATGAGCAGTTCTTC. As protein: CASSLERYNEQFF.

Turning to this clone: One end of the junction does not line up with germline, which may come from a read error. This CDR3 is CASSLSPNEKLFF. As DNA, the CDR3 is TGCGCCAGCAGCTTATCTCCTAACGAAAAACTGTTTTTT. V and J are TRBV5-1 and TRBJ1-4; D unclear. The CDR3 is made up of 13 amino acids. Germline V gene sequence: CDR1 SGHRS, CDR2 YFSETQ.

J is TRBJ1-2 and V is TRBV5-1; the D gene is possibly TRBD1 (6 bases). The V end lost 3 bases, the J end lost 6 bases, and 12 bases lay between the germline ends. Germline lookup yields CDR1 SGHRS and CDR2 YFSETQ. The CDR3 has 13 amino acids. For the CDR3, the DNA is TGCGCCAGCAGCTCGGGGGGCGGAGATGGCTACACCTTC. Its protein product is CASSSGGGDGYTF.

For the CDR3, the DNA is TGTGCCAGCGCCATTTCAGGGGAAACTGAAGCTTTCTTT. As protein: CASAISGETEAFF. The chain recombines TRBV19 with TRBJ1-1, with D possibly matching TRBD1 (6 bases). The V end lost 9 bases, the J end lost 5 bases, and 16 bases lay between the germline ends. Germline V gives CDR1 LNHDA, CDR2 SQIVND (reference sequence). This CDR3 is 13 amino acids long.

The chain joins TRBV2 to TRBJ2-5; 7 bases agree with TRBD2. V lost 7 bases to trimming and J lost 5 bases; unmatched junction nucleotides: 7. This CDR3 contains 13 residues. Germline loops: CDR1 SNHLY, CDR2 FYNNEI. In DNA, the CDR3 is TGTGCCAGCACCGGCGGGAGAAGTGAGACCCAGTACTTC. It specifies CASTGGRSETQYF.

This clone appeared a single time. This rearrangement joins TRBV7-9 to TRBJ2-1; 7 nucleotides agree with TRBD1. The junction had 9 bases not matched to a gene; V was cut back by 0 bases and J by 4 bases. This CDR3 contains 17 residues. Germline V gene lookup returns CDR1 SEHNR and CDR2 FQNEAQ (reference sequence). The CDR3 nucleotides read TGTGCCAGCAGCTTAGCGGTTACAGGGGTGGAGTACAATGAGCAGTTCTTC. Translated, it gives CASSLAVTGVEYNEQFF.

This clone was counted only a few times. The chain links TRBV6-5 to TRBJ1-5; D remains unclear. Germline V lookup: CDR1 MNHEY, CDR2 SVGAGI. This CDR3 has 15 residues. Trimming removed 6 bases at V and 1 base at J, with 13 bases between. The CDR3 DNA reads TGTGCCAGCAGCCTTTCATGGCTCAGCAATCAGCCCCAGCATTTT. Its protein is CASSLSWLSNQPQHF.

The CDR3 DNA follows: TGTGCCAGCAGAGCCGGGGGGCAGGGTAAGGGCGAGCAGTACTTC. As protein: CASRAGGQGKGEQYF. The chain has TRBV7-9 and TRBJ2-7; D perhaps matches TRBD2 (7 bases). Germline V gene sequence: CDR1 SEHNR, CDR2 FQNEAQ (reference sequence). Trimming stripped 6 bases from V and 6 bases from J, with 21 bases between. The CDR3 has 15 amino acids.